This record concerns one T cell receptor beta chain sequence. The antigen remains undetermined. The sample comes from a study of cytomegalovirus exposure and HLA in healthy donors. Whole-study findings and limits: Among TCR beta chains, those listed as cytomegalovirus-associated numbered about 150. Despite most TCR sequences being rare, some public TCRs occurred in many donors.

From germline, CDR1 is SGHRS and CDR2 YFSETQ. The V end was cut by 4 bases, the J end by 3 bases, with 10 bases between. The CDR3 has 13 residues. Clones were read by immunoSEQ multiplex PCR, and TCRdb kept only the in-frame ones, dropping some. This table holds 120,000 to 150,000 clones, approximately 88% found once. The chain couples TRBV5-1 to TRBJ2-5; tentatively, D is TRBD1 (6 bases). Sequencing was carried out using PBMCs. This sequence originates from a man between 18 and 29 years old in good health and CMV-seropositive. CDR3 amino acids: CASSAQGEETQYF. As DNA, the CDR3 is TGCGCCAGCAGCGCACAGGGTGAAGAGACCCAGTACTTC.